This TCR beta chain is from a study of somatic mutations in cytotoxic T cells in rheumatoid arthritis. The data were produced by immunoSEQ multiplex PCR, yet TCRdb's version contains in-frame clones alone and is incomplete. The table includes just over 20,000 clones, under 85% detected once. Trimming removed 2 bases at V and 2 bases at J, with 14 bases between. The length of the CDR3 is 16 residues. In germline, CDR1 is MNHNY, CDR2 SVGAGI (reference sequence). This clonotype was sampled from an adult with rheumatoid arthritis. This rearrangement joins TRBV6-6 to TRBJ2-3, with D perhaps TRBD1 or TRBD2 (5 bases each). The material sequenced was CD8+ T cells sorted from blood. The CDR3: CASSYSGTESTDTQYF. DNA of the CDR3: TGTGCCAGCAGTTACAGTGGGACGGAATCCACAGATACGCAGTATTTT.